This T cell receptor (beta chain) originates from a study of cytomegalovirus exposure and HLA in healthy donors. The sample holds a few counts of this clone. Its antigen is currently unknown. Findings and caveats of the study: According to reports, the classifier identified cytomegalovirus status with high specificity and sensitivity. Highly shared sequence variants in one cluster were likely a sequencing artifact.

Per germline, CDR1 WNHNN and CDR2 SYGVQD (reference sequence). This CDR3 comprises 14 residues. Trimming took off 4 bases at V and 7 bases at J, with 14 bases between the two ends. The PCR contained 60 Vbeta and 13 Jbeta primers. The table came from immunoSEQ multiplex PCR; TCRdb's copy has only in-frame clones and leaves some out. This table has fewer than 200,000 clones, about three quarters appearing once. This chain joins TRBV10-1 and TRBJ2-1; TRBD1 is a possible D gene (6 bases). The sequence derives from a girl aged 10 to 17 in good health and CMV-seronegative. The sequenced sample was PBMCs. The CDR3 bases are TGCGCCAGCAGTGGTGGGGGCTTGGGGAATGAGCAGTTCTTC. The encoded protein is CASSGGGLGNEQFF.